The 31 T cell receptor beta chains below were found in one sample sequenced in a study of preoperative IRX-2 immunotherapy in early breast cancer. Stated treatment: preoperative locoregional IRX-2 cytokine immunotherapy. The method was immunoSEQ multiplex PCR; TCRdb's version includes in-frame clones alone and lacks a portion of them. The data show over 25,000 clones, about 75% seen once. The material was lymph node tissue, obtained after IRX-2 immunotherapy. These receptor sequences come from a human donor with breast cancer.

The chain has TRBV19 and TRBJ1-3, with unresolved D. The CDR3 length is 16 residues. Germline V gene sequence: CDR1 LNHDA, CDR2 SQIVND (reference sequence). V was shortened by 2 bases and J by 0 bases, with 11 bases between the two germline ends. The CDR3 region has the DNA TGTGCCAGTAGTATATATGGCGGGAGCTCTGGAAACACCATATATTTT. Its translation: CASSIYGGSSGNTIYF.

The J gene is TRBJ2-1, the V gene TRBV28; D not resolved. CDR1 and CDR2 from the germline V gene are MDHEN and SYDVKM. This CDR3 region has 14 residues. Trimming took 4 bases from V and 5 from J, leaving 12 bases between them. This CDR3 reads CASSSAFSHNEQFF. As DNA, the CDR3 is TGTGCCAGCAGTTCCGCGTTTTCCCACAATGAGCAGTTCTTC.

In this sample, this clone turned up once. This rearrangement joins TRBV25-1 to TRBJ2-2, with 10 bases identical to TRBD1. The V segment lost 3 bases and the J segment 4 bases; nucleotides outside the gene matches: 5. CDR1 is MGHDK, CDR2 SYGVNS, per germline. The CDR3 is 16 residues long. DNA for the CDR3: TGTGCCAGCAGTGATCTTAGGACAGGGGGCACCGGGGAGCTGTTTTTT. Protein: CASSDLRTGGTGELFF.

The J gene is TRBJ1-2, the V gene TRBV28; D call uncertain. The CDR3 is 13 amino acids. V was shortened by 5 bases and J by 5 bases, with 12 bases between the two germline ends. In germline, CDR1 is MDHEN, CDR2 SYDVKM. CDR3 protein: CASSALLAYGYTF. The CDR3 DNA sequence: TGTGCCAGCAGTGCCCTCCTAGCTTATGGCTACACCTTC.

This chain joins TRBV19 and TRBJ2-3; D is undetermined. This CDR3 spans 14 amino acids. With 4 bases removed from V and 1 base from J, the gap between germline ends came to 9 bases. CDR1 and CDR2 (germline): LNHDA, SQIVND (reference sequence). This CDR3 is CASSSGIRTDTQYF. The CDR3, as DNA: TGTGCCAGTAGTAGCGGCATACGCACAGATACGCAGTATTTT. The whole variable domain, remainder taken from reference TRBV19 and TRBJ2-3, is DGGITQSPKYLFRKEGQNVTLSCEQNLNHDAMYWYRQDPGQGLRLIYYSQIVNDFQKGDIAEGYSVSREKKESFPLTVTSAQKNPTAFYLCASSSGIRTDTQYFGPGTRLTVL.

The CDR3 DNA sequence: TGTGCCAGCAGCAGACAGGGTGCGAGCAATCAGCCCCAGCATTTT. Residues: CASSRQGASNQPQHF. The V gene is TRBV11-3, the J gene TRBJ1-5, with 7 nucleotides matching TRBD1. With 5 bases clipped from V and 1 base from J, the junction kept 5 bases outside the gene matches. CDR1 and CDR2 (germline): SGHNT, YENEEA. This CDR3 region has 15 residues.

The chain has TRBV23-1 and TRBJ2-7; 9 bases match TRBD1. TRBV23-1 is an ORF; its function is uncertain. CDR3 size: 14 residues. With 6 bases clipped from V and 6 bases from J, the junction kept 9 bases outside the gene matches. CDR3 sequence reads: CASSTGTGSCEQYF. CDR3 DNA: TGCGCCAGCAGCACCGGGACAGGGTCTTGCGAGCAGTACTTC.

This clone was found a few times. V usage is TRBV19 and J usage is TRBJ1-2; D perhaps matches TRBD1 (6 bases). V shed 5 bases and J shed 4 bases, with 14 bases lying between them. This CDR3 is built from 14 residues. Germline V gene sequence: CDR1 LNHDA, CDR2 SQIVND (reference sequence). The CDR3: CASSALQGFYGYTF. CDR3 coding DNA: TGTGCCAGTAGTGCCTTACAGGGATTCTATGGCTACACCTTC. The whole variable domain, remainder taken from reference TRBV19 and TRBJ1-2, is DGGITQSPKYLFRKEGQNVTLSCEQNLNHDAMYWYRQDPGQGLRLIYYSQIVNDFQKGDIAEGYSVSREKKESFPLTVTSAQKNPTAFYLCASSALQGFYGYTFGSGTRLTVV.

The V and J genes are TRBV11-3 and TRBJ2-7, with 8 positions matching TRBD1. Per germline, CDR1 SGHNT and CDR2 YENEEA. V shed 2 bases, J shed 3 bases, and the junction held 3 bases outside the gene matches. The CDR3 is made up of 14 amino acids. CDR3 nucleotides: TGTGCCAGCAGCTTACAGGGGGCGGTCTACGAGCAGTACTTC. Its translation: CASSLQGAVYEQYF.

The V and J genes are TRBV11-3 and TRBJ2-7, with 7 bases that match TRBD2. With 3 bases clipped from V and 3 bases from J, the junction kept 5 bases outside the gene matches. In germline, CDR1 is SGHNT, CDR2 YENEEA. The CDR3 sequence is 14 residues long. CDR3 nucleotide sequence: TGTGCCAGCAGCTTCGGAGGGAGGGACTACGAGCAGTACTTC. Translated, it gives CASSFGGRDYEQYF.

The sample holds one count of this clone. This chain uses TRBV12-5 with TRBJ2-1, with D tentatively TRBD1 (6 bases). CDR3 length equals 15 residues. CDR1 is LGHNT and CDR2 is FRNRAP in the germline V gene. V was clipped by 6 bases and J by 3 bases, with 15 bases between them. The CDR3 nucleotides are TGTGCTAGTGGACCAGGACAGAGCGTCTACAATGAGCAGTTCTTC. Translation: CASGPGQSVYNEQFF.

The chain uses TRBV28 and TRBJ2-3; D remains ambiguous. The CDR3 is 13 amino acids. Between the trimmed V and J ends, which lost 2 bases and 2 bases, there was a span of 5 bases. CDR1 and CDR2 (germline): MDHEN, SYDVKM. DNA of the CDR3: TGTGCCAGCAGTTTAACAAACACAGATACGCAGTATTTT. This translates into CASSLTNTDTQYF.

This clone has only a few counts. This chain uses TRBV11-3 with TRBJ2-7; 7 bases align to TRBD1. This CDR3 region has 15 residues. Germline CDR1 SGHNT, CDR2 YENEEA. Losses at the gene ends were 1 base for V and 3 bases for J; bases not matched to a gene: 6. Written as DNA, the CDR3 is TGTGCCAGCAGCTTAGTGGAGGCAGGGGGCTACGAGCAGTACTTC. It codes for CASSLVEAGGYEQYF.

This CDR3 reads CASSIAGGYQPQHF. The DNA for the CDR3 is TGTGCCAGTAGTATAGCCGGGGGTTATCAGCCCCAGCATTTT. The chain recombines TRBV19 with TRBJ1-5; possibly TRBD1 for D (5 bases). CDR1 and CDR2 from the germline V gene are LNHDA and SQIVND (reference sequence). Trimming removed 1 base at V and 5 bases at J, with 9 bases between. The CDR3 covers 14 residues.

CDR3 nucleotide sequence: TGCGCCAGCAGCTTGGTCCAGGGAGATGAAAAACTGTTTTTT. It codes for CASSLVQGDEKLFF. The V and J genes are TRBV5-1 and TRBJ1-4; D might be TRBD1 (5 bases). V was cut by 0 bases and J by 6 bases, with 9 bases left in between. The CDR3 covers 14 residues. Germline V gene data show CDR1 as SGHRS and CDR2 as YFSETQ.

The chain recombines TRBV5-1 with TRBJ1-4; TRBD1 matches at 7 bases. The CDR3 is made up of 15 amino acids. The germline gives CDR1 SGHRS, CDR2 YFSETQ. After removal of 4 bases from V and 3 bases from J, the junction contained 6 bases not matched to a gene. The CDR3 nucleotides are TGCGCCAGCAGCCCCCAGGGGGGGTCTAATGAAAAACTGTTTTTT. This encodes CASSPQGGSNEKLFF.

This chain links TRBV28 with TRBJ2-7; 8 bases map to TRBD2. After removal of 5 bases from V and 4 bases from J, the junction contained 1 base not matched to a gene. Germline loops: CDR1 MDHEN, CDR2 SYDVKM. There are 12 residues in the CDR3. CDR3 sequence (DNA): TGTGCCAGCAGTCCGGGAGGGTACGAGCAGTACTTC. It specifies CASSPGGYEQYF.

Note on this clone: The junction does not match germline at one end; this may be a read error. The rearrangement joins TRBV7-6 to TRBJ2-2, with TRBD2 identical over 15 bases. The germline gives CDR1 SGHVS, CDR2 FNYEAQ. The CDR3 is 18 amino acids. The CDR3 reads CARSSGLAGGPNTGELFF. In DNA, the CDR3 is TGTGCCAGAAGCTCCGGACTAGCGGGAGGGCCGAACACCGGGGAGCTGTTTTTT. Variable domain in full (rest from reference TRBV7-6 and TRBJ2-2): GAGVSQSPRYKVTKRGQDVALRCDPISGHVSLYWYRQALGQGPEFLTYFNYEAQQDKSGLPNDRFSAERPEGSISTLTIQRTEQRDSAMYRCARSSGLAGGPNTGELFFGEGSRLTVL.

V gene TRBV28 combines with J gene TRBJ1-5, with 8 bases that match TRBD1. Trimming cost V 3 bases and J 3 bases; bases outside gene matches: 10. The CDR3 has 17 residues. Germline loops: CDR1 MDHEN, CDR2 SYDVKM. CDR3 in amino acids: CASSFLGTGPSNQPQHF. CDR3 DNA sequence: TGTGCCAGCAGTTTCTTAGGGACAGGCCCATCCAATCAGCCCCAGCATTTT.

The chain uses TRBV6-8 and TRBJ1-5; D ambiguous. The CDR3 consists of 20 residues. Between the trimmed V and J ends, which lost 4 bases and 0 bases, there was a span of 25 bases. CDR1 is MNHGY, CDR2 SAAAGT, per germline. The CDR3 DNA follows: TGTGCCAGCAGTTCCTATCCCCCTTGGTGGGCCGCCGATAGCAATCAGCCCCAGCATTTT. Its protein is CASSSYPPWWAADSNQPQHF.

V is TRBV28 and J is TRBJ1-1, with TRBD1 as a possible D gene (6 bases). From germline, CDR1 is MDHEN and CDR2 SYDVKM. The CDR3 has 15 residues. V lost 6 bases, J lost 1 base, and 15 bases lay in between. CDR3 region: CASRTSGVKNTEAFF. Written as DNA, the CDR3 is TGTGCCAGCAGGACATCAGGGGTGAAGAACACTGAAGCTTTCTTT.

This rearrangement joins TRBV5-1 to TRBJ2-1, with TRBD2 matching 9 bases. Trimming removed 4 bases from V and 4 bases from J; junction bases left unmatched: 6. The CDR3 sequence is 15 residues long. Per the germline V gene, CDR1 is SGHRS and CDR2 is YFSETQ. CDR3 sequence reads: CASSVGLANYNEQFF. The CDR3 coding sequence is TGCGCCAGCAGCGTTGGACTAGCGAATTACAATGAGCAGTTCTTC.

This chain connects TRBV5-1 to TRBJ2-1, with 11 bases identical to TRBD2. J lost 13 bases, V lost 5 bases, and 17 bases had no gene match. Germline V gives CDR1 SGHRS, CDR2 YFSETQ. This CDR3 is built from 16 residues. The CDR3 protein is CASSQNRLAGSFSQFF. The CDR3 DNA is TGCGCCAGCAGTCAAAACCGACTAGCGGGGAGTTTCTCCCAGTTCTTC.

The CDR3 DNA reads as TGTGCCAGCAGCCGAGCACCGGACAGGGGAGTAACTTTCTTT. It is translated as CASSRAPDRGVTFF. The chain has TRBV7-6 and TRBJ1-1; 9 positions agree with TRBD1. The CDR3 extends over 14 amino acids. The germline V gene has CDR1 SGHVS and CDR2 FNYEAQ. The ends lost 5 bases at V and 12 bases at J; junction bases unmatched: 13.

This rearrangement joins TRBV5-1 to TRBJ2-2; D is uncertain. The CDR3 runs 14 residues. From germline, CDR1 is SGHRS and CDR2 YFSETQ. V lost 3 bases and J lost 4, with 10 bases in between. The CDR3 sequence is CASSSSVSTGELFF. CDR3 bases: TGCGCCAGCAGCTCGAGCGTTAGCACCGGGGAGCTGTTTTTT.

The CDR3 nucleotides are TGTGCCAGCAGTTTGACTAGCGGGAGTGGGGATACGCAGTATTTT. Its protein product is CASSLTSGSGDTQYF. The rearrangement uses TRBV28 and TRBJ2-3; 12 positions agree with TRBD2. V was clipped by 3 bases and J by 6 bases; unmatched bases: 4. The germline V gene has CDR1 MDHEN and CDR2 SYDVKM. The CDR3 spans 15 residues.

As DNA, the CDR3 is TGTGCCAGCTCACCGGTCATTAGCAATCAGCCCCAGCATTTT. Its translation is CASSPVISNQPQHF. The rearrangement uses TRBV18 and TRBJ1-5; no clear D. CDR1 is KGHSH and CDR2 is LQKENI in the germline V gene. The CDR3 covers 14 residues. V gave up 3 bases and J gave up 0 bases, with 6 bases separating them.

This clone was observed a single time. This chain connects TRBV19 to TRBJ2-3, with 16 bases that match TRBD2. CDR3 length equals 17 residues. V lost 5 bases and J lost 6; bases outside the gene matches: 8. Germline-derived CDR1 and CDR2 are LNHDA and SQIVND (reference sequence). The chain's CDR3 is CASSPTGTSGRGDTQYF. The CDR3 nucleotides are TGTGCCAGTAGTCCGACCGGGACTAGCGGGAGGGGTGATACGCAGTATTTT.

The sample holds a few counts of this clone. This rearrangement joins TRBV15 to TRBJ1-2, with 9 bases matching TRBD1. The CDR3 extends over 16 amino acids. Germline V lookup: CDR1 LNHNV, CDR2 YYDKDF (reference sequence). V lost 6 bases, J lost 4 bases, and 12 bases stayed unmatched. Written as DNA, the CDR3 is TGTGCCACCAGTCCGAAGGGACAGGGTCTCGGCTATGGCTACACCTTC. Translation: CATSPKGQGLGYGYTF.

The rearrangement joins TRBV11-3 to TRBJ2-7, with 8 nucleotides matching TRBD2. The CDR3 totals 17 residues. The germline gives CDR1 SGHNT, CDR2 YENEEA. Germline trimming cut 2 bases from V and 5 bases from J; bases unmatched to any gene: 14. The CDR3 bases are TGTGCCAGCAGCTTAAGAATTACCCGGGAGGGCCAAAACGAGCAGTACTTC. The encoded protein is CASSLRITREGQNEQYF.

This chain links TRBV19 with TRBJ1-1; 10 positions match TRBD1. The germline V gene has CDR1 LNHDA and CDR2 SQIVND (reference sequence). V dropped 11 bases and J dropped 5; count of bases not matched to a gene: 8. CDR3 length: 13 residues. The chain's CDR3 is CASHPDRGTEAFF. The CDR3 nucleotides are TGTGCCTCCCACCCGGACAGGGGGACTGAAGCTTTCTTT.